A selection of T cell receptor beta chains follows, all from one sample in a study of cytomegalovirus exposure and HLA in healthy donors. Repertoires were generated with immunoSEQ multiplex PCR, while TCRdb's copy carries only in-frame clones and drops some. The sample lists some 120,000 clones; about 8.5% were seen once. Material for sequencing was PBMCs. The origin of the receptors is a man aged 40-49 years in good health and CMV-seronegative. Both conserved end residues are trimmed from each CDR3. Fields, in order: J gene, V gene, CDR3 protein.

j_gene: TRBJ2-3
v_gene: TRBV6-5
CDR3aa: ASSLAGAGDTQY

j_gene: TRBJ1-6
v_gene: TRBV27
CDR3aa: ASSPLQGFRNSPLH

j_gene: TRBJ1-1
v_gene: TRBV2
CDR3aa: ASSEIRLRGGDTEAF

j_gene: TRBJ2-1
v_gene: TRBV19
CDR3aa: ASSIESSGGDEQF

j_gene: TRBJ2-3
v_gene: TRBV19
CDR3aa: ASSPLKTRGWTDTQY

j_gene: TRBJ1-3
v_gene: TRBV4-3
CDR3aa: ASSQGGRGTGNTIY

j_gene: TRBJ1-1
v_gene: TRBV28
CDR3aa: ASSSSSRGYTEAF

j_gene: TRBJ1-3
v_gene: TRBV6-5
CDR3aa: ASSYDPGLTGNTIY

j_gene: TRBJ1-2
v_gene: TRBV18
CDR3aa: ASSTGVVNGYT

j_gene: TRBJ1-2
v_gene: TRBV10-3
CDR3aa: ASGQGDSEYGYT

j_gene: TRBJ1-3
v_gene: TRBV7-2
CDR3aa: ASSLSGAEGNTIY

j_gene: TRBJ1-3
v_gene: TRBV28
CDR3aa: ASLSSEVGGTGNTIY

j_gene: TRBJ2-5
v_gene: TRBV5-1
CDR3aa: ASSLFDQETQY

j_gene: TRBJ1-5
v_gene: TRBV7-9
CDR3aa: ASSPGQGNQPQH

j_gene: TRBJ1-3
v_gene: TRBV7-2
CDR3aa: ASSLASGLNSGNTIY

j_gene: TRBJ2-1
v_gene: TRBV7-9
CDR3aa: ASSLDLAGGHNEQF

j_gene: TRBJ2-3
v_gene: TRBV5-6
CDR3aa: ASRESRIATDKQY

j_gene: TRBJ2-1
v_gene: TRBV9
CDR3aa: ASSAGTYTSGSNEQF

j_gene: TRBJ2-7
v_gene: TRBV4-1
CDR3aa: ASSRNAGQLSYEQY

j_gene: TRBJ2-7
v_gene: TRBV2
CDR3aa: ASSDERGGQQY

j_gene: TRBJ1-5
v_gene: TRBV15
CDR3aa: ATSNTPYSNQPQH

j_gene: TRBJ2-3
v_gene: TRBV27
CDR3aa: ASSLSNVAGDTQY

j_gene: TRBJ1-1
v_gene: TRBV29-1
CDR3aa: SVELGFGEAF

j_gene: TRBJ1-4
v_gene: TRBV30
CDR3aa: AWRNRGREKLF

j_gene: TRBJ2-7
v_gene: TRBV5-1
CDR3aa: ASSGDRGSYEQY

j_gene: TRBJ1-1
v_gene: TRBV7-8
CDR3aa: ASSATGGASTEAF

j_gene: TRBJ2-6
v_gene: TRBV5-8
CDR3aa: ASSSRRLSGANVLT

j_gene: TRBJ1-1
v_gene: TRBV18
CDR3aa: ASSLGTGPTEAF

j_gene: TRBJ1-3
v_gene: TRBV5-4
CDR3aa: ASSLNPGGTGNTIY

j_gene: TRBJ1-2
v_gene: TRBV27
CDR3aa: ASSLGRVNYGYT

j_gene: TRBJ2-7
v_gene: TRBV6-5
CDR3aa: ASSTGVGEQY

j_gene: TRBJ2-7
v_gene: TRBV27
CDR3aa: ASSFGTGGSYEQY

j_gene: TRBJ2-5
v_gene: TRBV5-1
CDR3aa: ASRDRAGQETQY

j_gene: TRBJ2-1
v_gene: TRBV29-1
CDR3aa: SVESTSGYEQF

j_gene: TRBJ1-2
v_gene: TRBV2
CDR3aa: ASTTTGVIGYT

j_gene: TRBJ1-1
v_gene: TRBV6-6
CDR3aa: ASSYSDSEAF

j_gene: TRBJ2-3
v_gene: TRBV5-6
CDR3aa: ASSLVGGHSSDTQY

j_gene: TRBJ2-7
v_gene: TRBV7-9
CDR3aa: ASTSGGDRRNEQY

j_gene: TRBJ2-5
v_gene: TRBV28
CDR3aa: ASSSLRGLQETQY

j_gene: TRBJ1-1
v_gene: TRBV5-6
CDR3aa: ASSLGTGYTEAF

j_gene: TRBJ1-3
v_gene: TRBV5-1
CDR3aa: ASSLDLSGNTIY

j_gene: TRBJ1-1
v_gene: TRBV5-5
CDR3aa: ASSLEYRAF

j_gene: TRBJ1-2
v_gene: TRBV2
CDR3aa: ASSEGRSNYGYT

j_gene: TRBJ1-1
v_gene: TRBV5-1
CDR3aa: ASSSNRDRTEAF

j_gene: TRBJ2-1
v_gene: TRBV7-3
CDR3aa: ASSPPGGYNEQF

j_gene: TRBJ2-2
v_gene: TRBV5-1
CDR3aa: ASSREANLNTGELF

j_gene: TRBJ2-7
v_gene: TRBV28
CDR3aa: ASSDRGSSYEQY

j_gene: TRBJ2-7
v_gene: TRBV28
CDR3aa: ASSRQGVGTYEQY

j_gene: TRBJ1-3
v_gene: TRBV6-5
CDR3aa: ASSSRGRGRNTIY

j_gene: TRBJ1-6
v_gene: TRBV5-6
CDR3aa: ASSETTGEESPLH

j_gene: TRBJ1-1
v_gene: TRBV4-3
CDR3aa: ASSQGDSEAF

j_gene: TRBJ2-2
v_gene: TRBV6-5
CDR3aa: ASRNIEQLTGELF

j_gene: TRBJ2-3
v_gene: TRBV4-2
CDR3aa: ASSQYPGLAGTDTQY

j_gene: TRBJ1-2
v_gene: TRBV4-2
CDR3aa: ASSQAGGGGYT

j_gene: TRBJ1-2
v_gene: TRBV11-3
CDR3aa: ASSSVRGREGYT